This T cell receptor beta chain is drawn from a study of blood T cell repertoires in COVID-19. Study-level information: The analysed material was cDNA or gDNA that came from T cells, B-cell-depleted T cells, or PBMCs.

Clones were read by immunoSEQ multiplex PCR, and TCRdb kept only the in-frame ones, dropping some. The sample shows roughly 300,000 clones, under 90% of them seen only once. Trimming removed 6 bases at V and 7 bases at J, with 13 bases between. The germline gives CDR1 MNHEY, CDR2 SVGAGI. The CDR3 runs 13 residues. The sample consisted of PBMCs or T cells enriched from blood (not recorded which). This rearrangement joins TRBV6-5 to TRBJ1-5; no firm D call. This TCR was recovered from a man aged 30-40 years who had recovered from COVID-19. The CDR3 nucleotides read TGTGCCAGCAGATACGCTGCGGGGCAGCCCCAGCATTTT. Residues: CASRYAAGQPQHF.